Below, 9 T cell receptor beta chains from the same sample are listed, as sequenced in a study of monozygotic twins with inflammatory bowel disease. For each CDR3 protein, TCRdb gives one entry from its re-call of the 5' RACE reads, without DNA. Its table records approximately 330,000 distinct CDR3 sequences. The source material was blood. Receptor source: a human donor with ulcerative colitis or Crohn's disease, or a healthy co-twin of an affected twin (not recorded which).

The chain carries TRBV19 and TRBJ1-5; TCRdb indicates TRBD1, and absent DNA this call remains unverified. This CDR3 contains 12 residues. CDR1 and CDR2 from the germline V gene are LNHDA and SQIVND (reference sequence). CDR3 amino acids: CASTLLGGPQHF.

The chain links TRBV4-1 to TRBJ2-1; with no DNA, the TCRdb D assignment of TRBD1 cannot be verified. Germline loops: CDR1 MGHRA, CDR2 YSYEKL. CDR3 length equals 13 residues. CDR3 protein: CASSHPARNEQFF.

The chain carries TRBV28 and TRBJ1-4. Germline V CDR1 and CDR2: MDHEN, SYDVKM. The CDR3 totals 13 residues. CDR3 residues: CASRFRIGEKLFF.

The rearrangement joins TRBV29-1 to TRBJ2-5; TCRdb lists TRBD2, though no DNA is available to test this call. CDR3 length: 15 residues. Germline V gene sequence: CDR1 SQVTM, CDR2 ANQGSEA. CDR3 region: CSVVVQLAGQETQYF.

This chain connects TRBV27 to TRBJ2-7; TCRdb reports TRBD1, a call that lacks DNA to check it against. Germline V gene data show CDR1 as MNHEY and CDR2 as SMNVEV (reference sequence). The CDR3 is 14 amino acids. CDR3 region: CASSLSTGAYEQYF.

This sequence joins TRBV12-3 or TRBV12-4 and TRBJ2-2. The CDR3 loop spans 15 amino acids. This chain's CDR3 is CASSFPGRDTGELFF.

J is TRBJ2-7 and V is TRBV19; TCRdb reports TRBD2, a call that lacks DNA to check it against. The germline V gene encodes CDR1 LNHDA and CDR2 SQIVND (reference sequence). The CDR3 extends over 15 amino acids. The chain's CDR3 is CASSKNRDYDYEQYF.

The chain employs TRBV7-2 and TRBJ2-7; TCRdb selects TRBD2, and the lack of DNA leaves this call unchecked. The CDR3 loop spans 14 amino acids. Germline V CDR1 and CDR2: SGHTA, FQGNSA. CDR3 sequence reads: CASSLFPPPYEQYF. The full variable domain, completed using reference TRBV7-2 and TRBJ2-7, is GAGVSQSPSNKVTEKGKDVELRCDPISGHTALYWYRQSLGQGLEFLIYFQGNSAPDKSGLPSDRFSAERTGGSVSTLTIQRTQQEDSAVYLCASSLFPPPYEQYFGPGTRLTVT.

This sequence joins TRBV4-2 and TRBJ2-3. Germline V gene sequence: CDR1 LGHNA, CDR2 YNFKEQ. This CDR3 spans 17 amino acids. The CDR3 sequence is CASSQDLGQYATDTQYF.